This TCR beta chain is drawn from a study of T-cell reconstitution after alpha-beta-depleted transplantation in children. Study observations and caveats: The main origin of T-cell counts and diversity one year after transplant was newly produced T cells. After transplant, high TCRbeta diversity at day 60 in some patients arose from surviving recipient T cells and thymic progenitors. Several hundred expanded graft clones reportedly gave rise to the alpha-beta T cells present about two months after transplant.

Unique molecular identifiers were incorporated when the TCRbeta library was constructed. One entry per CDR3 protein, called by TCRdb with MiXCR from the PCR reads. The sample has 70,000 to 95,000 distinct CDR3 sequences, roughly 16% seen once; the top ten hold less than 20%. Germline loops: CDR1 MNHEY, CDR2 SVGAGI. The CDR3 sequence is 15 residues long. Trimming took 2 bases from V and 9 from J; bases not matched to a gene: 8. A few counts support this clonotype. Its specificity is unknown. The gene calls are TRBV6-5 and TRBJ2-1, with TRBD2 identical over 9 bases. The sample consisted of PBMCs, mostly from graft donor cells, taken 180 days after TCRalphabeta/CD19-depleted stem cell transplant. The origin of this receptor is a male patient under 10 years old who had a stem cell transplant for acute lymphoblastic leukemia, so the T cells may come from the graft donor. The CDR3: CASSYRGLADGEQFF. CDR3 coding DNA: TGTGCCAGCAGTTACCGGGGACTAGCTGATGGTGAGCAGTTCTTC.